These 32 T cell receptor beta chains were all obtained from the same sample, sequenced in a study of Ad26.COV2.S vaccination and SARS-CoV-2 variants. Assay: immunoSEQ multiplex PCR; the TCRdb copy retains only in-frame clones and omits some. The sample lists around 100,000 clones, 60% to 85% occurring once. This specimen was peripheral blood, taken after recovery from COVID-19. Receptors originate from a human donor who had recovered from COVID-19.

This clone was found once. This chain joins TRBV11-2 and TRBJ1-4, with 9 bases fitting TRBD1. CDR1 and CDR2 (germline): SGHAT, FQNNGV. This CDR3 has 16 residues. J lost 7 bases, V lost 4 bases, and 10 bases had no gene match. The CDR3 here is CASSSYRGLRGEKLFF. The DNA of the CDR3 is TGTGCCAGCAGCTCATACAGGGGGCTTAGGGGTGAAAAACTGTTTTTT.

The chain couples TRBV7-9 to TRBJ1-5, with unresolved D. This CDR3 region has 15 residues. CDR1 and CDR2 (germline): SEHNR, FQNEAQ (reference sequence). The V and J ends lost 5 bases and 0 bases respectively, with 11 bases between them. The CDR3 sequence is CASSPSGFSNQPQHF. The CDR3, as DNA: TGTGCCAGCAGCCCTTCTGGTTTTAGCAATCAGCCCCAGCATTTT.

This clone was counted a few times. This sequence joins TRBV7-9 and TRBJ2-7, with TRBD1 matching 11 bases. The CDR3 loop spans 15 amino acids. CDR1 and CDR2 (germline): SEHNR, FQNEAQ (reference sequence). V trimming: 7 bases; J trimming: 2 bases; junction bases outside the gene matches: 7. The CDR3 reads CASIFGTGGPYEQYF. The CDR3 DNA follows: TGTGCCAGCATCTTTGGGACAGGGGGACCCTACGAGCAGTACTTC.

V is TRBV28 and J is TRBJ2-7; tentatively, D is TRBD1 (6 bases). Germline CDR1 MDHEN, CDR2 SYDVKM. CDR3 size: 14 residues. The V end lost 7 bases, the J end lost 3 bases, and 16 bases lay between the germline ends. CDR3 nucleotide sequence: TGTGCCAGCACTCTAGGGTACAGGGACTACGAGCAGTACTTC. Encoded protein: CASTLGYRDYEQYF.

The chain couples TRBV3-1 (or the pseudogene TRBV3-2) to TRBJ2-1; D unresolved. Germline assignment: CDR1 LGHDT and CDR2 YNNKEL (reference sequence). Trimming left V 1 base short and J 6 bases short, with 13 bases between. The CDR3 runs 15 residues. The CDR3 spells CASSQVATVPNEQFF. The CDR3 region has the DNA TGTGCCAGCAGCCAAGTCGCGACTGTTCCCAATGAGCAGTTCTTC.

The CDR3 spells CASSRQGVGSYNEQFF. CDR3 nucleotide sequence: TGTGCCAGTAGTCGACAGGGGGTAGGGTCCTACAATGAGCAGTTCTTC. The gene calls are TRBV19 and TRBJ2-1; 9 positions agree with TRBD1. V lost 5 bases, J lost 1 base, and 6 bases stayed unmatched. Germline lookup yields CDR1 LNHDA and CDR2 SQIVND (reference sequence). The CDR3 totals 16 residues.

The chain is built from TRBV28 and TRBJ2-2; D is possibly TRBD1 (6 bases). CDR1 is MDHEN, CDR2 SYDVKM, per germline. The CDR3 covers 16 residues. Deletions cut 6 bases from V and 2 bases from J, with 16 bases between. The CDR3 nucleotides read TGTGCCAGCAGCCAAACCCCGGGACACAACACCGGGGAGCTGTTTTTT. This gives the protein CASSQTPGHNTGELFF.

This clone was counted once. V is TRBV3-1 (or the pseudogene TRBV3-2) and J is TRBJ2-3; D is ambiguous. This CDR3 is 13 amino acids long. Germline-derived CDR1 and CDR2 are LGHDT and YNNKEL (reference sequence). Trimming removed 1 base at V and 6 bases at J, with 8 bases between. The CDR3 reads CASSQALRDTQYF. CDR3 nucleotide sequence: TGTGCCAGCAGCCAAGCCCTCCGGGATACGCAGTATTTT.

This clone has only one observation. The CDR3 DNA sequence: TGTGCCAGCAGTAGAGCAGGGGACAATCAGCCCCAGCATTTT. Protein product: CASSRAGDNQPQHF. V usage is TRBV6-4 and J usage is TRBJ1-5; a weak D match, TRBD1 (6 bases). The CDR3 loop spans 14 amino acids. Trimming cost V 5 bases and J 3 bases, with 11 bases left between them. The V gene's germline CDR1 is MRHNA and CDR2 SNTAGT.

This clone was recorded many times. The chain joins TRBV6-5 to TRBJ2-3; 9 bases match TRBD1. Germline CDR1 reads MNHEY; CDR2 reads SVGAGI. This CDR3 spans 16 amino acids. The V segment lost 4 bases and the J segment 4 bases; nucleotides outside the gene matches: 9. This chain's CDR3 is CASSSGTGLLSDTQYF. The CDR3 coding sequence is TGTGCCAGCAGTTCCGGGACAGGGTTACTATCAGATACGCAGTATTTT.

This clone was observed once. V usage is TRBV2 and J usage is TRBJ2-7, with 9 bases that match TRBD1. Germline assignment: CDR1 SNHLY and CDR2 FYNNEI. CDR3 length: 15 amino acids. J lost 3 bases, V lost 5 bases, and 8 bases had no gene match. The CDR3 reads CASSTTGTGNYEQYF. Here the CDR3 DNA reads TGTGCCAGCAGTACTACCGGGACAGGGAACTACGAGCAGTACTTC.

The chain recombines TRBV28 with TRBJ1-4; 8 nucleotides align to TRBD1. The length of the CDR3 is 16 residues. The V gene's germline CDR1 is MDHEN and CDR2 SYDVKM. V was pared by 6 bases and J by 7 bases, with 13 bases of the junction left unmatched. The CDR3 DNA sequence: TGTGCCAGCAGGACCCCCGGACAGGGTAGAGGTGAAAAACTGTTTTTT. Protein sequence: CASRTPGQGRGEKLFF.

The J gene is TRBJ1-5, the V gene TRBV6-5; unclear D gene. V was clipped by 9 bases and J by 7 bases, with 16 bases between them. The CDR3 contains 13 residues. CDR1 MNHEY and CDR2 SVGAGI come from the germline V gene. The CDR3 reads CASHHSPGQPQHF. In DNA, the CDR3 is TGTGCCAGTCATCATTCTCCGGGGCAGCCCCAGCATTTT.

V usage is TRBV5-1 and J usage is TRBJ2-3; weak D call: TRBD1 (6 bases). The CDR3 has 16 residues. The V end was cut by 4 bases, the J end by 1 base, with 16 bases between. From germline, CDR1 is SGHRS and CDR2 YFSETQ. The CDR3 nucleotides read TGCGCCAGCAGCAGAGACAGGTCTAAGGGCACAGATACGCAGTATTTT. Amino acids: CASSRDRSKGTDTQYF.

The V and J genes are TRBV6-5 and TRBJ2-7; D ambiguous. V was cut by 0 bases and J by 4 bases, with 7 bases left in between. The CDR3 spans 13 residues. Germline V CDR1 and CDR2: MNHEY, SVGAGI. DNA of the CDR3: TGTGCCAGCAGTTACTCGAAAAGATACGAGCAGTACTTC. Protein: CASSYSKRYEQYF.

In its sample, this clone was seen a few times. The rearrangement links TRBV12-3 or TRBV12-4 to TRBJ1-1; 7 bases match TRBD1. CDR3 length: 12 amino acids. Trimming at V came to 8 bases and at J to 11 bases, leaving 11 bases not matched to a gene. This chain's CDR3 is CASRLSTGRAFF. In nucleotides, the CDR3 is TGTGCCAGCCGACTTTCGACAGGGCGGGCTTTCTTT.

The V call is TRBV3-1 (or the pseudogene TRBV3-2), the J call TRBJ2-5, with no clear D. CDR1 is LGHDT, CDR2 YNNKEL, per germline (reference sequence). This CDR3 comprises 12 residues. V was pared by 5 bases and J by 5 bases, with 9 bases between. The DNA of the CDR3 is TGTGCCAGCAGCAGGCCCCCGGAGACCCAGTACTTC. This encodes CASSRPPETQYF.

The gene calls are TRBV27 and TRBJ1-1; weak D call: TRBD1 (5 bases). This CDR3 is 16 amino acids long. The germline V and J ends were trimmed by 6 bases and 0 bases, with 17 bases remaining between them. CDR1 and CDR2 from the germline V gene are MNHEY and SMNVEV (reference sequence). The CDR3 DNA is TGTGCCAGCAGGGCGGGACTGGGCGCCATGAACACTGAAGCTTTCTTT. Its protein product is CASRAGLGAMNTEAFF.

This clone was recorded a few times. This chain links TRBV6-2 or TRBV6-3 with TRBJ2-2; the D gene is possibly TRBD1 (6 bases). Trimming took 4 bases from V and 7 from J, leaving 13 bases between them. The CDR3 consists of 14 residues. The germline V gene has CDR1 MNHEY and CDR2 SVGEGT. This chain's CDR3 is CASSWAGEGGELFF. CDR3 sequence (DNA): TGTGCCAGCAGTTGGGCAGGGGAAGGCGGGGAGCTGTTTTTT.

This clone came up a few times. J is TRBJ1-4 and V is TRBV27, with a possible D match to TRBD1 (5 bases). CDR3 size: 13 residues. V lost 2 bases and J 8 bases, leaving 9 bases between the germline ends. The germline CDR1 and CDR2 sequences are MNHEY and SMNVEV (reference sequence). The DNA of the CDR3 is TGTGCCAGCAGTTTACGGGGGGTGGAAAAACTGTTTTTT. Its protein is CASSLRGVEKLFF.

The chain carries TRBV27 and TRBJ1-1; 7 bases line up with TRBD1. This CDR3 region has 17 residues. V was pared by 8 bases and J by 0 bases, with 15 bases of the junction left unmatched. Germline V gives CDR1 MNHEY, CDR2 SMNVEV (reference sequence). The CDR3 sequence: CASSSLRQGSMNTEAFF. The DNA for the CDR3 is TGTGCCAGCTCCTCCCTTCGACAGGGCTCTATGAACACTGAAGCTTTCTTT.

The V call is TRBV5-1, the J call TRBJ2-3; a weak D match, TRBD1 (7 bases). In germline, CDR1 is SGHRS, CDR2 YFSETQ. The CDR3 covers 14 residues. V was pared by 4 bases and J by 5 bases, with 14 bases between. As DNA, the CDR3 is TGCGCCAGCAGCGCGGGACAGCCTGTAGATACGCAGTATTTT. Its translation: CASSAGQPVDTQYF. The full variable domain, in which reference TRBV5-1 and TRBJ2-3 provide the parts outside the CDR3, is KAGVTQTPRYLIKTRGQQVTLSCSPISGHRSVSWYQQTPGQGLQFLFEYFSETQRNKGNFPGRFSGRQFSNSRSEMNVSTLELGDSALYLCASSAGQPVDTQYFGPGTRLTVL.

V gene TRBV12-3 or TRBV12-4 combines with J gene TRBJ1-6; D gene unclear. Trimming removed 9 bases at V and 12 bases at J, with 15 bases between. CDR3 length: 12 amino acids. The CDR3 nucleotides read TGTGCCAGTGTATCGGACCGGGGACCCCTCCACTTT. Protein product: CASVSDRGPLHF.

This clone was seen a handful of times. The chain combines TRBV5-1 with TRBJ2-1, with D unresolved. There are 12 residues in the CDR3. The V gene's germline CDR1 is SGHRS and CDR2 YFSETQ. V was shortened by 4 bases and J by 10 bases, with 12 bases between the two germline ends. As DNA, the CDR3 is TGCGCCAGCAGCGCAGAAGGTATGGAGCAGTTCTTC. Its translation is CASSAEGMEQFF. Complete variable domain (other parts from reference TRBV5-1 and TRBJ2-1): KAGVTQTPRYLIKTRGQQVTLSCSPISGHRSVSWYQQTPGQGLQFLFEYFSETQRNKGNFPGRFSGRQFSNSRSEMNVSTLELGDSALYLCASSAEGMEQFFGPGTRLTVL.

The V and J genes are TRBV3-1 (or the pseudogene TRBV3-2) and TRBJ1-4; 9 bases fit TRBD1. CDR3 length: 14 amino acids. Germline CDR1 LGHDT, CDR2 YNNKEL (reference sequence). Trimming at V came to 4 bases and at J to 7 bases, leaving 4 bases not matched to a gene. The chain's CDR3 is CASSPGTGLEKLFF. The CDR3 DNA reads as TGTGCCAGCAGCCCGGGGACAGGGCTTGAAAAACTGTTTTTT.

The chain is built from TRBV28 and TRBJ1-2; 9 positions match TRBD1. This CDR3 contains 15 residues. The V segment lost 5 bases and the J segment 4 bases; nucleotides outside the gene matches: 8. Germline CDR1 is MDHEN and CDR2 is SYDVKM. Here the CDR3 reads CASSPRRQGGYGYTF. DNA of the CDR3: TGTGCCAGCAGTCCCCGAAGACAGGGGGGCTATGGCTACACCTTC.

The chain uses TRBV5-1 and TRBJ2-3; TRBD2 matches 9 bases. The germline V gene encodes CDR1 SGHRS and CDR2 YFSETQ. V shed 2 bases and J 1 base; nucleotides not matched to a gene: 5. The CDR3 spans 16 residues. The CDR3 loop reads CASSFGLATRTDTQYF. CDR3 in DNA: TGCGCCAGCAGCTTCGGACTAGCGACTCGCACAGATACGCAGTATTTT. The complete variable domain, with remaining parts taken from reference TRBV5-1 and TRBJ2-3, reads KAGVTQTPRYLIKTRGQQVTLSCSPISGHRSVSWYQQTPGQGLQFLFEYFSETQRNKGNFPGRFSGRQFSNSRSEMNVSTLELGDSALYLCASSFGLATRTDTQYFGPGTRLTVL.

The rearrangement links TRBV3-1 (or the pseudogene TRBV3-2) to TRBJ1-2; 10 nucleotides match TRBD1. This CDR3 region has 13 residues. From germline, CDR1 is LGHDT and CDR2 YNNKEL (reference sequence). Trimming at V came to 1 base and at J to 8 bases, leaving 1 base not matched to a gene. The CDR3 loop reads CASSQGTGGGYTF. The CDR3 nucleotides read TGTGCCAGCAGCCAAGGGACAGGGGGAGGCTACACCTTC.

CDR3 sequence: CSVQRPGTANEKLFF. DNA for the CDR3: TGCAGCGTCCAACGTCCCGGGACAGCTAATGAAAAACTGTTTTTT. V gene TRBV29-1 combines with J gene TRBJ1-4, with 7 positions matching TRBD1. J was trimmed by 3 bases and V by 6 bases; bases with no gene match: 10. The CDR3 is 15 residues long. Germline assignment: CDR1 SQVTM and CDR2 ANQGSEA.

The sample holds one count of this clone. The chain carries TRBV6-5 and TRBJ2-2; TRBD2 is a possible D gene (5 bases). This CDR3 has 15 residues. Germline V gene sequence: CDR1 MNHEY, CDR2 SVGAGI. Trimming took off 6 bases at V and 2 bases at J, with 13 bases between the two ends. CDR3 residues: CASRRDSVNTGELFF. In DNA form, the CDR3 reads TGTGCCAGCAGGAGGGATAGCGTAAACACCGGGGAGCTGTTTTTT.

The V call is TRBV27, the J call TRBJ2-2; D is undetermined. V was trimmed by 3 bases and J by 5 bases, leaving 7 bases between them. The CDR3 length is 13 residues. Germline V gene data show CDR1 as MNHEY and CDR2 as SMNVEV (reference sequence). The CDR3 spells CASSFLGTGELFF. Here the CDR3 DNA reads TGTGCCAGCAGTTTTCTCGGGACCGGGGAGCTGTTTTTT.

V gene TRBV11-2 combines with J gene TRBJ2-7, with a tentative D call TRBD2 (6 bases). The V gene lost 5 bases and the J gene lost 3 bases, with 14 bases spanning the gap. The CDR3 is made up of 14 amino acids. Germline-derived CDR1 and CDR2 are SGHAT and FQNNGV. The CDR3 bases are TGTGCCAGCAGCCAGAGACTAGACGACTACGAGCAGTACTTC. This gives the protein CASSQRLDDYEQYF.